This TCR beta chain emerged from a study of technical replicates of blood from a few donors. Sequenced by immunoSEQ multiplex PCR; TCRdb stores in-frame clones only, minus some. The table has 75,000 to 95,000 clones, roughly 94% seen once. With 3 bases clipped from V and 10 bases from J, the junction kept 12 bases outside the gene matches. The V gene's germline CDR1 is KGHSH and CDR2 LQKENI. The CDR3 contains 15 residues. The sequencing input was T cells isolated from PBMCs. The chain carries TRBV18 and TRBJ1-1; TRBD1 matches 9 bases. The TCR originated in a human donor in good health. CDR3 DNA sequence: TGTGCCAGCTCACCCAGGGACAGGGTAATTTTTGGAGCTTTCTTT. Its protein product is CASSPRDRVIFGAFF.